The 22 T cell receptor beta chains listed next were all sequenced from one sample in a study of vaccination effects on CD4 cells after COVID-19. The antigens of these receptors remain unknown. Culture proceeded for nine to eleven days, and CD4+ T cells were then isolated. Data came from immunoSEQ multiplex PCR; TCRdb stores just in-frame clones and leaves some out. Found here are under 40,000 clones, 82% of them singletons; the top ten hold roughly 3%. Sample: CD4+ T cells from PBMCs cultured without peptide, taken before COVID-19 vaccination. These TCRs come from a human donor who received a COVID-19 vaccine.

Written as DNA, the CDR3 is TGTGCGACCCCGGGACTAGCTGGGGACTACAATGAGCAGTTCTTC. It is translated as CATPGLAGDYNEQFF. The rearrangement links TRBV21-1 to TRBJ2-1; the table's D gene call, TRBD2, was not cross checked with the DNA. TRBV21-1 constitutes a pseudogene. The length of the CDR3 is 15 residues.

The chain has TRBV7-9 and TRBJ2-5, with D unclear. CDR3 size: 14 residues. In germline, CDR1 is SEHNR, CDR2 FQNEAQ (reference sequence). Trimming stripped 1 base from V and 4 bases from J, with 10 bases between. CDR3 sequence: CASSLDISLETQYF. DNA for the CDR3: TGTGCCAGCAGCTTAGATATAAGTTTAGAGACCCAGTACTTC.

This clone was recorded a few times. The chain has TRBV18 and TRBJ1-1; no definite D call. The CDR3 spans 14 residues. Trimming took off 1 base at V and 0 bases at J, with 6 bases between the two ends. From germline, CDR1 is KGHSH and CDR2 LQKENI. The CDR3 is CASSPLSMNTEAFF. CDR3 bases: TGTGCCAGCTCACCACTTTCAATGAACACTGAAGCTTTCTTT.

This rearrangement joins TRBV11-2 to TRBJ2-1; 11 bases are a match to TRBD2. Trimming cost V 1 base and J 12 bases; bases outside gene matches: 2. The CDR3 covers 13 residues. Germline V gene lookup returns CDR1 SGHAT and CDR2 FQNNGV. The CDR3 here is CASSLGLAGTQFF. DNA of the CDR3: TGTGCCAGCAGCTTAGGACTAGCGGGGACGCAGTTCTTC.

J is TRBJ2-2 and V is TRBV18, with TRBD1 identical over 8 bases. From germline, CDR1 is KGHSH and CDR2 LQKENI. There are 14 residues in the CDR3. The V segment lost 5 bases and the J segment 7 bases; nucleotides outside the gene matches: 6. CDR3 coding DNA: TGTGCCAGCTCATCCGGACAGGGCGGCGGGGAGCTGTTTTTT. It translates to CASSSGQGGGELFF.

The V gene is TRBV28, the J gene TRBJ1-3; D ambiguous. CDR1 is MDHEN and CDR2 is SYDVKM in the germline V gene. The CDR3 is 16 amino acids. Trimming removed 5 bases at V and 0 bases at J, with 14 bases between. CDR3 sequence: CASSTHAGPSGNTIYF. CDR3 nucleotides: TGTGCCAGCAGTACACACGCAGGCCCCTCTGGAAACACCATATATTTT.

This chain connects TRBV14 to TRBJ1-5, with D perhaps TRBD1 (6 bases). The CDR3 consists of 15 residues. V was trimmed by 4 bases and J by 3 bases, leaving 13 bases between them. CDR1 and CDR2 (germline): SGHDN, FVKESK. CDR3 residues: CASSRGAVANQPQHF. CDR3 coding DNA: TGTGCCAGCAGCCGGGGGGCGGTCGCCAATCAGCCCCAGCATTTT.

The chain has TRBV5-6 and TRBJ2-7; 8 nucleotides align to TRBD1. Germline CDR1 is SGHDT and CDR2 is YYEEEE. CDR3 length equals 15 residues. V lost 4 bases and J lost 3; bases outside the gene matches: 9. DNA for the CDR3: TGTGCCAGCAGCCGACCCGGGACAGGAGTCTACGAGCAGTACGTC. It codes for CASSRPGTGVYEQYV.

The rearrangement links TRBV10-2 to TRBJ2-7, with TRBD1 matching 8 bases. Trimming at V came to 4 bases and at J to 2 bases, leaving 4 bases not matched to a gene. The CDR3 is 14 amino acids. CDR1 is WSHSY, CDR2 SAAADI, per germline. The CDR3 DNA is TGCGCCAGCAGTGGGGACAGGCAGACCTACGAGCAGTACGTC. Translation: CASSGDRQTYEQYV.

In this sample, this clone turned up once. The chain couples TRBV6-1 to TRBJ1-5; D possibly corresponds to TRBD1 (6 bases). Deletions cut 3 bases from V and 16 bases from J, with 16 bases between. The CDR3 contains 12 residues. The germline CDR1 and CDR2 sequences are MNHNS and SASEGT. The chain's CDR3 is CASSDVGGKVHF. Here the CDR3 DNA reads TGTGCCAGCAGTGACGTAGGGGGTAAGGTCCATTTT.

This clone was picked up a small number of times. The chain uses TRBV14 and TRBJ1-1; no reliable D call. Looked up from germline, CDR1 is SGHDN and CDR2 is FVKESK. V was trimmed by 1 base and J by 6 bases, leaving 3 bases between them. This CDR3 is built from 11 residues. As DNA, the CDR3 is TGTGCCAGCAGCCAAGGGTCTGAAGCTTTCTTT. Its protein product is CASSQGSEAFF.

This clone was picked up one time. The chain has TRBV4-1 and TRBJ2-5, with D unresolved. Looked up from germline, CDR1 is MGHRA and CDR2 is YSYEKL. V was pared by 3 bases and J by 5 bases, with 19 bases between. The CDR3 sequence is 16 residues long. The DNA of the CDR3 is TGCGCCAGCAGCCAGCTACCACTCAGAGGAAGTGAGACCCAGTACTTC. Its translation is CASSQLPLRGSETQYF.

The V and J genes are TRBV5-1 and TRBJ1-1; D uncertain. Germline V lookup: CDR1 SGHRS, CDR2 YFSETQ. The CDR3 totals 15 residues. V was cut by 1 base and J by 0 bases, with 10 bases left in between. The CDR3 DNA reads TGCGCCAGCAGCTTGTCGGCGAGCATGAACACTGAAGCTTTCTTT. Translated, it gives CASSLSASMNTEAFF.

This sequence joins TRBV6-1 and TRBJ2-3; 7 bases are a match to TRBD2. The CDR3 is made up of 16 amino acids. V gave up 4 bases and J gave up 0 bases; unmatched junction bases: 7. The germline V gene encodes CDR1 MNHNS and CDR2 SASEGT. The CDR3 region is CASSGRRGTSTDTQYF. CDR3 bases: TGTGCCAGCAGTGGGAGGCGGGGGACTAGCACAGATACGCAGTATTTT.

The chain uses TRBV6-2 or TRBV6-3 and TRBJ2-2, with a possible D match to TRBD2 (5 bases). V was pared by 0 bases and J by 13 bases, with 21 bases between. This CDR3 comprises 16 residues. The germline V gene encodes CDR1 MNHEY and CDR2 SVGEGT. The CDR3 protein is CASSYSSLGLALALFF. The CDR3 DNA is TGTGCCAGCAGTTACTCGTCGTTAGGACTCGCCTTAGCGCTGTTTTTT.

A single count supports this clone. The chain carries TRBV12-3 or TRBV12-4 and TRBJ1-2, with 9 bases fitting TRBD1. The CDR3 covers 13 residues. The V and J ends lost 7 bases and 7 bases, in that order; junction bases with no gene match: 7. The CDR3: CASTLQGAGGYTF. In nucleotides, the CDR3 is TGTGCCAGCACCCTACAGGGGGCAGGTGGCTACACCTTC.

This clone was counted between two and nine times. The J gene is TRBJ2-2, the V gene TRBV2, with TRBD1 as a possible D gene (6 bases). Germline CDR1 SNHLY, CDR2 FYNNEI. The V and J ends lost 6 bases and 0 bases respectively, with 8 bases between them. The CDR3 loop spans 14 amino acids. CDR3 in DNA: TGTGCCAGCAGACAGGGTACGAACACCGGGGAGCTGTTTTTT. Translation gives CASRQGTNTGELFF.

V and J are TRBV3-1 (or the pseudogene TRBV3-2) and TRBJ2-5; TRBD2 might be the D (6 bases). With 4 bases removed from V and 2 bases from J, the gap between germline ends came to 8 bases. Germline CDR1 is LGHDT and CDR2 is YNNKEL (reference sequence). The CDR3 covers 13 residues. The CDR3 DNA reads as TGTGCCAGCAGCCCGGGACTGCAAGAGACCCAGTACTTC. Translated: CASSPGLQETQYF.

The CDR3 region is CASSVGGAGANVLTF. CDR3 nucleotides: TGTGCCAGCAGCGTAGGTGGTGCTGGGGCCAACGTCCTGACTTTC. V and J are TRBV9 and TRBJ2-6; D gene uncertain. The CDR3 has 15 residues. Per the germline V gene, CDR1 is SGDLS and CDR2 is YYNGEE. With 0 bases removed from V and 2 bases from J, the gap between germline ends came to 6 bases.

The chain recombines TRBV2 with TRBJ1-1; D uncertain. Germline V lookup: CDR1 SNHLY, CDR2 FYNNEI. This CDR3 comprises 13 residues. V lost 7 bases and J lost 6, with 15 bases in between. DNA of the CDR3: TGTGCCAGCACCCGTTTGCAGGTTGCTGAAGCTTTCTTT. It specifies CASTRLQVAEAFF. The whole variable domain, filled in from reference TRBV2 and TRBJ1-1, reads EPEVTQTPSHQVTQMGQEVILRCVPISNHLYFYWYRQILGQKVEFLVSFYNNEISEKSEIFDDQFSVERPDGSNFTLKIRSTKLEDSAMYFCASTRLQVAEAFFGQGTRLTVV.

CDR3 in amino acids: CASSTGQGNSGNTIYF. CDR3 DNA: TGTGCCAGCAGCACGGGACAGGGAAACTCTGGAAACACCATATATTTT. The rearrangement joins TRBV7-8 to TRBJ1-3; TRBD1 matches 9 bases. CDR1 SGHVS and CDR2 FQNEAQ come from the germline V gene. The V gene end was trimmed by 5 bases and the J gene end by 0 bases; junction bases not matched to a gene: 5. The CDR3 consists of 16 residues. The full variable domain, with the rest looked up from reference TRBV7-8 and TRBJ1-3, is GAGVSQSPRYKVAKRGQDVALRCDPISGHVSLFWYQQALGQGPEFLTYFQNEAQLDKSGLPSDRFFAERPEGSVSTLKIQRTQQEDSAVYLCASSTGQGNSGNTIYFGEGSWLTVV.

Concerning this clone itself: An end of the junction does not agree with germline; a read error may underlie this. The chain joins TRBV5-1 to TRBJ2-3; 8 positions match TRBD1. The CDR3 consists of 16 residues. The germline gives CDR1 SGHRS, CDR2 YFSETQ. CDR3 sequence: CASSLDDRGVPDTQYF. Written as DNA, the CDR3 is TGCGCCAGCAGTTTGGATGACAGGGGAGTACCAGATACGCAGTATTTT.